Below are 23 T cell receptor beta chains sequenced from a single sample in a study of T cells in Graves' hyperthyroidism and ophthalmopathy. It was RNA transcripts that yielded the amplified TCR beta CDR3 regions. Researchers ran a first-round RT-PCR on the TCR CDR3 using the HTBI primer set. TCRdb reprocessed the multiplex PCR reads via MiXCR and lists one record per CDR3 protein. Counted here are under 350,000 distinct CDR3 sequences, roughly 18% occurring once; the ten biggest clones make up approximately 49%. Sequencing input: blood. All receptors derive from a woman aged 50 to 60 with Graves' hyperthyroidism.

The chain is built from TRBV6-5 and TRBJ2-7, with TRBD2 matching 8 bases. Unmatched junction bases numbered 10, after V lost 4 bases and J lost 5 bases. The CDR3 is 15 residues long. Germline V gene data show CDR1 as MNHEY and CDR2 as SVGAGI. CDR3 DNA sequence: TGTGCCAGCAGTTCAGTGGCGGGAGGCTGGGACGAGCAGTACTTC. This sequence encodes CASSSVAGGWDEQYF.

This clonotype was observed many times. This chain connects TRBV5-1 to TRBJ2-3; 8 bases are a match to TRBD1. The CDR3 spans 17 residues. V shed 0 bases and J 0 bases; nucleotides not matched to a gene: 6. Germline values: CDR1 SGHRS, CDR2 YFSETQ. This CDR3 reads CASSLAVRQGSTDTQYF. The CDR3 DNA sequence: TGCGCCAGCAGCTTGGCCGTAAGACAGGGGAGCACAGATACGCAGTATTTT.

This clonotype was observed a handful of times. This chain joins TRBV19 and TRBJ2-7; either TRBD1 or TRBD2 may fit D (6 bases each). The CDR3 has 16 amino acids. Germline V gene data show CDR1 as LNHDA and CDR2 as SQIVND (reference sequence). Trimming left V 4 bases short and J 4 bases short, with 20 bases between. CDR3 coding DNA: TGTGCCAGTAGTACCTTACCATACCAGGGGAGGTACGAGCAGTACTTC. It encodes CASSTLPYQGRYEQYF. The full variable domain, in which reference TRBV19 and TRBJ2-7 provide the parts outside the CDR3, is DGGITQSPKYLFRKEGQNVTLSCEQNLNHDAMYWYRQDPGQGLRLIYYSQIVNDFQKGDIAEGYSVSREKKESFPLTVTSAQKNPTAFYLCASSTLPYQGRYEQYFGPGTRLTVT.

This clonotype came up many times. The chain employs TRBV3-1 and TRBJ1-1; D is undetermined. V was pared by 2 bases and J by 4 bases, with 5 bases between. The germline V gene encodes CDR1 LGHDT and CDR2 YNNKEL (reference sequence). The CDR3 consists of 12 residues. The CDR3 reads CASSQSTTEAFF. The CDR3 DNA reads as TGTGCCAGCAGCCAATCGACCACTGAAGCTTTCTTT.

This clonotype was detected only a few times. CDR3 DNA sequence: TGTGCCAGCAGCCTATGGGGGACAGGGTCGGGGGAGACCCAGTACTTC. This sequence encodes CASSLWGTGSGETQYF. The chain recombines TRBV7-9 with TRBJ2-5, with 9 positions matching TRBD1. The J segment lost 5 bases and the V segment lost 5 bases, leaving 12 bases of the junction unmatched. From germline, CDR1 is SEHNR and CDR2 FQNEAQ (reference sequence). The CDR3 totals 16 residues. Filled out from reference TRBV7-9 and TRBJ2-5, the complete variable domain reads DTGVSQNPRHKITKRGQNVTFRCDPISEHNRLYWYRQTLGQGPEFLTYFQNEAQLEKSRLLSDRFSAERPKGSFSTLEIQRTEQGDSAMYLCASSLWGTGSGETQYFGPGTRLLVL.

In its sample, this clonotype was seen many times. The rearrangement links TRBV5-5 to TRBJ1-1; TRBD1 matches at 9 bases. Germline V gene sequence: CDR1 SGHKS, CDR2 YYEKEE (reference sequence). This CDR3 spans 18 amino acids. V trimming: 0 bases; J trimming: 5 bases; junction bases outside the gene matches: 14. The CDR3 loop reads CASSLAYLSGQGGTEAFF. The CDR3 nucleotides are TGTGCCAGCAGCTTGGCATATCTCTCGGGACAGGGAGGAACTGAAGCTTTCTTT.

This rearrangement joins TRBV28 to TRBJ1-1, with D uncertain. Germline V CDR1 and CDR2: MDHEN, SYDVKM. This CDR3 comprises 12 residues. V was shortened by 11 bases and J by 3 bases, with 13 bases between the two germline ends. The CDR3 reads CAVRGSDTEAFF. CDR3 DNA: TGTGCCGTCCGGGGTTCGGACACTGAAGCTTTCTTT.

The gene calls are TRBV24-1 and TRBJ1-2; 8 nucleotides align to TRBD1. Germline CDR1 reads KGHDR; CDR2 reads SFDVKD. V was clipped by 4 bases and J by 8 bases; unmatched bases: 11. The CDR3 is 15 residues long. In DNA, the CDR3 is TGTGCCACCAGTGACCCTCTCTCGGACAGGGAAGGCTACACCTTC. It yields the protein CATSDPLSDREGYTF.

This clonotype has a handful of counts. The genes are TRBV15 and TRBJ2-1; TRBD2 agrees at 11 bases. J lost 8 bases, V lost 8 bases, and 8 bases had no gene match. The length of the CDR3 is 14 residues. Germline CDR1 and CDR2: LNHNV and YYDKDF (reference sequence). CDR3 protein: CATRRLAGGDEQFF. As DNA, the CDR3 is TGTGCCACCCGTAGGCTAGCGGGGGGCGATGAGCAGTTCTTC.

V and J are TRBV5-1 and TRBJ1-1, with a weak D call TRBD1 (5 bases). Germline CDR1 reads SGHRS; CDR2 reads YFSETQ. The CDR3 contains 14 residues. Trimming took 5 bases from V and 1 from J, leaving 12 bases between them. The CDR3, as DNA: TGCGCCAGCAGGTCTGGGACGGAGAACACTGAAGCTTTCTTT. Amino acid sequence: CASRSGTENTEAFF.

This clonotype was observed many times. This chain uses TRBV12-3 or TRBV12-4 with TRBJ2-1, with 8 bases fitting TRBD2. V shed 3 bases, J shed 8 bases, and the junction held 9 bases outside the gene matches. This CDR3 comprises 15 residues. The CDR3 DNA reads as TGTGCCAGCAGTTTGGAGCGGGGAGCGGGGGATGAGCAGTTCTTC. It codes for CASSLERGAGDEQFF.

This clonotype was found many times. J is TRBJ1-4 and V is TRBV3-1; possibly TRBD1 for D (6 bases). The germline V gene has CDR1 LGHDT and CDR2 YNNKEL (reference sequence). CDR3 length equals 16 residues. V was pared by 0 bases and J by 10 bases, with 18 bases between. CDR3 sequence reads: CASSQDPGQRQGKLFF. In nucleotides, the CDR3 is TGTGCCAGCAGCCAAGATCCGGGACAACGACAAGGAAAACTGTTTTTT.

As DNA, the CDR3 is TGTGCCAGCAGTTTTCTCGGGGGACCGGTGGAGTTCTTC. Amino acids: CASSFLGGPVEFF. This chain uses TRBV28 with TRBJ2-1; TRBD2 might be the D (6 bases). CDR3 length: 13 residues. The V end was cut by 3 bases, the J end by 14 bases, with 17 bases between. Germline CDR1 and CDR2: MDHEN and SYDVKM.

This clonotype came up a few times. The chain employs TRBV20-1 and TRBJ2-5; 11 bases fit TRBD1. V shed 5 bases and J 4 bases; nucleotides not matched to a gene: 15. Per the germline V gene, CDR1 is DFQATT and CDR2 is SNEGSKA (reference sequence). The length of the CDR3 is 17 residues. For the CDR3, the DNA is TGCAGTGCTGAAGGACAGGGGGCTCTCTGGGCGGGAGAGACCCAGTACTTC. This encodes CSAEGQGALWAGETQYF.

This clonotype was recorded many times. One junction end does not reproduce the germline sequence, and a read error may be involved. The rearrangement uses TRBV7-9 and TRBJ2-7; 11 bases map to TRBD2. There are 17 residues in the CDR3. Germline V gives CDR1 SEHNR, CDR2 FQNEAQ (reference sequence). CDR3 sequence (DNA): TGTGCCAGCAGCGTAGCGGGAGGGAGTAAAAGCTCCTACGAGCAGTACTTC. Translated, it gives CASSVAGGSKSSYEQYF.

This sequence joins TRBV2 and TRBJ2-1, with 13 positions matching TRBD2. CDR3 length: 15 residues. Germline CDR1 is SNHLY and CDR2 is FYNNEI. The V and J ends lost 5 bases and 8 bases, in that order; junction bases with no gene match: 6. CDR3 loop: CASSQLAGGLDEQFF. The CDR3 DNA follows: TGTGCCAGCAGTCAACTAGCGGGAGGGTTGGATGAGCAGTTCTTC. The full variable domain, completed using reference TRBV2 and TRBJ2-1, is EPEVTQTPSHQVTQMGQEVILRCVPISNHLYFYWYRQILGQKVEFLVSFYNNEISEKSEIFDDQFSVERPDGSNFTLKIRSTKLEDSAMYFCASSQLAGGLDEQFFGPGTRLTVL.

The rearrangement links TRBV6-1 to TRBJ1-2, with a possible D match to TRBD1 (6 bases). The germline CDR1 and CDR2 sequences are MNHNS and SASEGT. The CDR3 is 14 amino acids. Trimming removed 6 bases at V and 8 bases at J, with 19 bases between. The chain's CDR3 is CASRGTGPPRGYTF. As DNA, the CDR3 is TGTGCCAGCAGAGGAACAGGGCCCCCGAGAGGCTACACCTTC.

This clonotype was detected ten times or more. The rearrangement uses TRBV6-1 and TRBJ2-1; D is perhaps TRBD1 (6 bases). Germline V gene data show CDR1 as MNHNS and CDR2 as SASEGT. The CDR3 contains 15 residues. Trimming took off 3 bases at V and 4 bases at J, with 13 bases between the two ends. CDR3 in DNA: TGTGCCAGCAGTGAGGACAGTGATCTTTACAATGAGCAGTTCTTC. Protein product: CASSEDSDLYNEQFF.

This clonotype was seen many times. This chain joins TRBV2 and TRBJ1-1; D gene unclear. This CDR3 contains 13 residues. Germline CDR1 and CDR2: SNHLY and FYNNEI. Trimming cost V 3 bases and J 1 base, with 6 bases left between them. CDR3 DNA: TGTGCCAGCAGTGATCCAGCGAACACTGAAGCTTTCTTT. Encoded protein: CASSDPANTEAFF.

This chain connects TRBV4-1 to TRBJ2-2, with D possibly being TRBD2 (5 bases). Trimming removed 4 bases at V and 7 bases at J, with 16 bases between. This CDR3 region has 15 residues. Germline CDR1 reads MGHRA; CDR2 reads YSYEKL. The DNA of the CDR3 is TGCGCCAGCAGCCTACAAACTAGTTCAGGCGGGGAGCTGTTTTTT. Amino acids: CASSLQTSSGGELFF.

There are a few counts of this clonotype. This chain uses TRBV30 with TRBJ1-5; D is unclear. The CDR3 is made up of 15 amino acids. In germline, CDR1 is GTSNPN, CDR2 SVGIG (reference sequence). Deletions cut 2 bases from V and 0 bases from J, with 11 bases between. The CDR3 bases are TGTGCCTGGAGTCGGGCACCTGATAGCAATCAGCCCCAGCATTTT. Its translation is CAWSRAPDSNQPQHF. Filled out from reference TRBV30 and TRBJ1-5, the complete variable domain reads SQTIHQWPATLVQPVGSPLSLECTVEGTSNPNLYWYRQAAGRGLQLLFYSVGIGQISSEVPQNLSASRPQDRQFILSSKKLLLSDSGFYLCAWSRAPDSNQPQHFGDGTRLSIL.

In this sample, this clonotype turned up many times. This chain connects TRBV2 to TRBJ2-2; a possible D gene is TRBD2 (5 bases). The length of the CDR3 is 15 residues. The V end was cut by 6 bases, the J end by 7 bases, with 18 bases between. Germline-derived CDR1 and CDR2 are SNHLY and FYNNEI. DNA of the CDR3: TGTGCCAGCAGAGACGGGGTGAGCGGTAGCGGGGAGCTGTTTTTT. This codes for CASRDGVSGSGELFF.

V usage is TRBV28 and J usage is TRBJ2-4, with 9 bases lining up with TRBD1. The CDR3 loop spans 15 amino acids. V shed 5 bases, J shed 1 base, and the junction held 3 bases outside the gene matches. The V gene's germline CDR1 is MDHEN and CDR2 SYDVKM. The CDR3: CASSVTGGAKNIQYF. CDR3 nucleotide sequence: TGTGCCAGCAGTGTGACAGGGGGGGCCAAAAACATTCAGTACTTC.